The subject of this entry is one T cell receptor (beta chain). Its specificity is not known. The data were obtained in a study of shared clonotypes between healthy human individuals. Regarding the study as a whole: Read depth was anticipated to influence clonotype sharing among donors. Relative to clonotypes present in all four donors, those not shared had lower generation probabilities.

The deep-level immunoSEQ assay was used. Genomic DNA per cell subset filled all wells of several immunoSEQ plates. This table comes from immunoSEQ multiplex PCR, and its TCRdb copy is limited to in-frame clones, with some not included. The profile shows about 2.4 million clones, approximately 94% of them singletons. This receptor was taken from a man between 18 and 29 years old in good health. Some clones in this sample may be carry-over from other donors' samples. Sequencing input: naive CD4+ T cells from PBMCs. Subset defined: CD45RA+ positively selected.

CDR3 sequence: CATSGRDRGRAGELFF. Written as DNA, the CDR3 is TGTGCCACCAGCGGACGGGACAGGGGGCGAGCCGGGGAGCTGTTTTTT. The chain carries TRBV15 and TRBJ2-2, with 12 positions matching TRBD1. Germline values: CDR1 LNHNV, CDR2 YYDKDF (reference sequence). The CDR3 consists of 16 residues. After removal of 5 bases from V and 6 bases from J, the junction contained 7 bases not matched to a gene.